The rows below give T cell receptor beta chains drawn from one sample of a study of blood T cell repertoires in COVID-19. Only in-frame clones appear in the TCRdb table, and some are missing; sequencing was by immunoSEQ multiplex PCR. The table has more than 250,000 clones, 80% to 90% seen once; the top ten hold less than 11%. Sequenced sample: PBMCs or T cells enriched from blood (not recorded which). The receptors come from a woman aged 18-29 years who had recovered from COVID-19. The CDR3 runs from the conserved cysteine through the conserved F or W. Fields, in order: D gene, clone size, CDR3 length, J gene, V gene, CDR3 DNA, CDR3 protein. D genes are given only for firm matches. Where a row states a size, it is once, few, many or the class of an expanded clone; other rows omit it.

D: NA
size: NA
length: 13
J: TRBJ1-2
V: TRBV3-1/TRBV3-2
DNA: TGTGCCAGCAGCCAAGGGCAGGCTCTTGGCTACACCTTC
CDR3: CASSQGQALGYTF

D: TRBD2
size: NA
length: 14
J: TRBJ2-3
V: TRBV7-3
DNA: TGTGCCAGCGCGTTAGCGGGGGCCACAGATACGCAGTATTTT
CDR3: CASALAGATDTQYF

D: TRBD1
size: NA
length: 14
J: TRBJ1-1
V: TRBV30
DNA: TGTGCCTGGCGGTTGACAGGGTTACGGTCTGAAGCTTTCTTT
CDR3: CAWRLTGLRSEAFF

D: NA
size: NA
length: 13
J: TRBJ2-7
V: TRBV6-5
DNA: TGTGCCAGCAGTTACTTCGGGGGCTACGAGCAGTACTTC
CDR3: CASSYFGGYEQYF

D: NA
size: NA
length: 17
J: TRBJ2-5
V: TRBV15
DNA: TGTGCCACCAGCAGAGAAGGTCTGAGACAGGGAGGCGAGACCCAGTACTTC
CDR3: CATSREGLRQGGETQYF

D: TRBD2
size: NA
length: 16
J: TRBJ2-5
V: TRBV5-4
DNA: TGTGCCAGCAGCTTGGTCCCTAGCGGGCAGCAAGAGACCCAGTACTTC
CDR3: CASSLVPSGQQETQYF

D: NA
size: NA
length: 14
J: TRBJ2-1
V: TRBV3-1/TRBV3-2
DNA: TGTGCCAGCAGCCAAGATCTAGCGAACAATGAGCAGTTCTTC
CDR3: CASSQDLANNEQFF

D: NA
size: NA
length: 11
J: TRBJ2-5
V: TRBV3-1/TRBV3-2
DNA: TGTGCCAGCAGCCAATCGGGTGTCCCCTACTTC
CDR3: CASSQSGVPYF

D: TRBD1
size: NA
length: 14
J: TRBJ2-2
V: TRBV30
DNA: TGTGCCTGGAGTAGGGACAGGGGGCAAGGGGAGCTGTTTTTT
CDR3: CAWSRDRGQGELFF

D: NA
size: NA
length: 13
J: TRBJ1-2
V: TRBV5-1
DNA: TGCGCCAGCAGCGAGGAAGCGCCAGATGGCTACACCTTC
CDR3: CASSEEAPDGYTF

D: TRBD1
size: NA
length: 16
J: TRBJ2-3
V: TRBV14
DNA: TGTGCCAGCAGCCAATATACAGGGGCGGCCCCAGATACGCAGTATTTT
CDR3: CASSQYTGAAPDTQYF

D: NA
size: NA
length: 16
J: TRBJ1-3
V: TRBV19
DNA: TGTGCCAGTAGCTTTACGATGGGGAGCTCTGGAAACACCATATATTTT
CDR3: CASSFTMGSSGNTIYF

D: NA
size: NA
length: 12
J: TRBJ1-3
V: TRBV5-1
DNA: TGCGCCAGCACAGACTCTGGAAACACCATATATTTT
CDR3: CASTDSGNTIYF

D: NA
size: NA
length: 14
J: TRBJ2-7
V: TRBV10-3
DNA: TGTGCCATCTCGGGCAGGGACTCAAACTACGAGCAGTACTTC
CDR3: CAISGRDSNYEQYF

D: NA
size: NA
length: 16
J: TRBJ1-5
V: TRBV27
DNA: TGTGCCAGCAGTCCTAGACAGACAAACCTAAATCAGCCCCAGCATTTT
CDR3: CASSPRQTNLNQPQHF

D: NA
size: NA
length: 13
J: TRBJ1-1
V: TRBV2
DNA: TGTGCCAGGACCCGAGGAGGGAACACTGAAGCTTTCTTT
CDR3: CARTRGGNTEAFF

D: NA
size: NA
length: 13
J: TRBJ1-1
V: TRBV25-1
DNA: TGTGCCAGCACCCCAGGGCCCGAAACTGAAGCTTTCTTT
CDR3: CASTPGPETEAFF

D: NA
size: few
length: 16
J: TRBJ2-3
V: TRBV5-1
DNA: TGCGCCAGCAGCCGGTCCGCCCAGGTGGTCCCAGATACGCAGTATTTT
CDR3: CASSRSAQVVPDTQYF

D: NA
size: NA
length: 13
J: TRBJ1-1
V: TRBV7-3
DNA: TGTGCCAGCAGCCTAAGGCGGGACACTGAAGCTTTCTTT
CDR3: CASSLRRDTEAFF

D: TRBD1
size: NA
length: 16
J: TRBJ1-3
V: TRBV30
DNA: TGTGCCTGGAATCTCATAGGGGGCGCGACTGGAAACACCATATATTTT
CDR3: CAWNLIGGATGNTIYF

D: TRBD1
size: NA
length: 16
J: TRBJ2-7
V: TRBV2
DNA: TGTGCCAGCAGTGCAATGATGGGACAGGGGGCCCACGAGCAGTACTTC
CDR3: CASSAMMGQGAHEQYF

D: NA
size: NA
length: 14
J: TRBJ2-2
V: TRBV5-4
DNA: TGTGCCAGCAGCCCATGGGGGGACAGCGGGGAGCTGTTTTTT
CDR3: CASSPWGDSGELFF

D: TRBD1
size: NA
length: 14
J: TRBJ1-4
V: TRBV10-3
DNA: TGTGCCATCAGTGCGGGGACAGAGGGTGAAAAACTGTTTTTT
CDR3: CAISAGTEGEKLFF

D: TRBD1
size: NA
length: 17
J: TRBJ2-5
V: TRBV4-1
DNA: TGCGCCAGCAGCCAGATTTATCCGGGACAGATCCAAGAGACCCAGTACTTC
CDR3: CASSQIYPGQIQETQYF

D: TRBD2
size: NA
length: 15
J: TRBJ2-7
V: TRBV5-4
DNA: TGTGCCAGCAGCTTGAGGCTAGCGGGAGGGACCGAGCAGTACTTC
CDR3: CASSLRLAGGTEQYF

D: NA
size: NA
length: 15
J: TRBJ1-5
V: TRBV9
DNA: TGTGCCAGCAGCGTAGGAGTAGGAGAGAATCAGCCCCAGCATTTT
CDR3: CASSVGVGENQPQHF

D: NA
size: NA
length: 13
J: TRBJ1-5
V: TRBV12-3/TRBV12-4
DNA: TGTGCCAGCAGTTTGGCAGGGTTGCAGCCCCAGCATTTT
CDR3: CASSLAGLQPQHF

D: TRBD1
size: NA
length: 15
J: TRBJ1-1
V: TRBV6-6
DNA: TGTGCCAGCAGACCCGGACAGGAAACGAACACTGAAGCTTTCTTT
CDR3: CASRPGQETNTEAFF

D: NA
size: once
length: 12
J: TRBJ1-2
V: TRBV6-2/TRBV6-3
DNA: TGTGCCAGCAGTTACCAGATCTATGGCTACACCTTC
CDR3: CASSYQIYGYTF